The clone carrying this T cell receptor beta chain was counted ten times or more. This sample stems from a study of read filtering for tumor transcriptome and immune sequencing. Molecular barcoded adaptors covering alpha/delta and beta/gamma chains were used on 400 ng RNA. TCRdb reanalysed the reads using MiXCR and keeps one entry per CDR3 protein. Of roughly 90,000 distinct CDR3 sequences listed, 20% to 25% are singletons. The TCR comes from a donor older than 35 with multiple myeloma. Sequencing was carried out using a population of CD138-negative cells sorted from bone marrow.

CDR3 amino acids: CASSLGGGYNEQFF. DNA of the CDR3: TGTGCCAGCAGCTTGGGGGGAGGGTACAATGAGCAGTTCTTC. This sequence joins TRBV5-5 and TRBJ2-1; TRBD2 agrees at 7 bases. The germline CDR1 and CDR2 sequences are SGHKS and YYEKEE (reference sequence). This CDR3 has 14 amino acids. After removal of 0 bases from V and 4 bases from J, the junction contained 1 base not matched to a gene.